The clone carrying this T cell receptor (beta chain) was recorded many times. This sample is part of a study of CD8 T cells in ankylosing spondylitis. CDR3 length: 15 amino acids. Germline V lookup: CDR1 LNHDA, CDR2 SQIVND (reference sequence). V gave up 5 bases and J gave up 4 bases; unmatched junction bases: 3. TCRdb itself ran the 5' RACE reads through MiXCR, one entry per CDR3 protein. This table holds about 210,000 distinct CDR3 sequences, approximately 8.4% found once. The sample consisted of blood, either unsorted or a sorted T cell fraction (not recorded which). The clonotype comes from a female donor with ankylosing spondylitis or in good health (not recorded which). The chain has TRBV19 and TRBJ2-1; TRBD2 matches at 12 bases. The CDR3, as DNA: TGTGCCAGTAGTGCACTAGCGGGAGGATACAATGAGCAGTTCTTC. This codes for CASSALAGGYNEQFF.